The clone carrying this T cell receptor (beta chain) was counted many times. These data come from a study of T cells in Graves' hyperthyroidism and ophthalmopathy. The CDR3 length is 16 residues. V was shortened by 0 bases and J by 5 bases, with 14 bases between the two germline ends. CDR1 and CDR2 from the germline V gene are MNHEY and SVGAGI. The source material, RNA transcripts, was used to amplify TCR beta CDR3 regions. The study used the HTBI primer set for a first-round RT-PCR of the TCR CDR3. TCRdb re-analysed the multiplex PCR reads in MiXCR, keeping a single row per CDR3 protein. The table has some 440,000 distinct CDR3 sequences, 15% to 19% seen once; the top ten hold roughly 7.7%.

This chain links TRBV6-5 with TRBJ2-1; D may be TRBD1 (6 bases). The receptor comes from a woman between 18 and 30 years old with Graves' hyperthyroidism. Sequenced: blood. CDR3 sequence: CASSYSGRGANNEQFF. The CDR3 nucleotides are TGTGCCAGCAGTTACTCGGGCAGGGGAGCTAACAATGAGCAGTTCTTC.